The 12 T cell receptor beta chains reported below all come from one sample, sequenced in a study of T cell responses to AZD1222 COVID-19 vaccine. Produced via immunoSEQ multiplex PCR; TCRdb's table is partial and in-frame only. The table shows 150,000 or so clones, with 92% occurring only once. This specimen was peripheral blood, taken on day 0 of AZD1222 vaccination. All receptors derive from an adult in good health.

This chain links TRBV29-1 with TRBJ2-4, with a possible D match to TRBD2 (7 bases). Germline lookup yields CDR1 SQVTM and CDR2 ANQGSEA. The CDR3 is 14 amino acids. Trimming left V 4 bases short and J 3 bases short, with 13 bases between. CDR3 residues: CSVVGGQGKNIQYF. The CDR3 DNA is TGCAGCGTTGTGGGGGGGCAGGGCAAAAACATTCAGTACTTC.

The chain has TRBV7-8 and TRBJ2-2; D gene unclear. With 3 bases removed from V and 5 bases from J, the gap between germline ends came to 13 bases. The CDR3 totals 15 residues. Germline V gene sequence: CDR1 SGHVS, CDR2 FQNEAQ. CDR3 sequence: CASSLRGLGTGELFF. DNA for the CDR3: TGTGCCAGCAGCTTGCGCGGCCTGGGAACCGGGGAGCTGTTTTTT.

This clone was recorded once. The rearrangement joins TRBV7-2 to TRBJ2-7, with D uncertain. The ends were cut back, 2 bases at V and 2 bases at J, with 4 bases in the middle. This CDR3 is 12 amino acids long. CDR1 SGHTA and CDR2 FQGNSA come from the germline V gene. The CDR3 sequence is CASSLLAYEQYF. CDR3 nucleotide sequence: TGTGCCAGCAGCTTATTAGCCTACGAGCAGTACTTC.

V usage is TRBV9 and J usage is TRBJ2-7, with TRBD2 as a possible D gene (5 bases). In germline, CDR1 is SGDLS, CDR2 YYNGEE. The CDR3 runs to 15 residues. Trimming took 4 bases from V and 2 from J, leaving 16 bases between them. CDR3 region: CASSLRSGGPYEQYF. CDR3 sequence (DNA): TGTGCCAGCAGCTTAAGGAGCGGCGGACCCTACGAGCAGTACTTC.

V usage is TRBV12-3 or TRBV12-4 and J usage is TRBJ1-6; 7 bases are shared with TRBD1. Losses at the gene ends were 6 bases for V and 8 bases for J; bases not matched to a gene: 4. This CDR3 has 13 amino acids. The CDR3 coding sequence is TGTGCCAGCAGGCGGACAGGAGATTCACCCCTCCACTTT. The encoded protein is CASRRTGDSPLHF.

The V call is TRBV24-1, the J call TRBJ2-1; D is ambiguous. The germline V gene encodes CDR1 KGHDR and CDR2 SFDVKD. This CDR3 comprises 14 residues. V lost 5 bases, J lost 1 base, and 8 bases lay in between. CDR3 DNA: TGTGCCACCAGTGGTAAACCTTCCTACAATGAGCAGTTCTTC. Protein product: CATSGKPSYNEQFF.

The chain combines TRBV3-1 (or the pseudogene TRBV3-2) with TRBJ2-2, with D perhaps matching TRBD1 (5 bases). Germline CDR1 LGHDT, CDR2 YNNKEL (reference sequence). V was cut by 6 bases and J by 5 bases, with 10 bases left in between. The CDR3 runs to 13 residues. CDR3 sequence: CASSHDRTGELFF. The CDR3 DNA reads TGTGCCAGCAGTCACGACAGAACCGGGGAGCTGTTTTTT.

The rearrangement links TRBV7-9 to TRBJ2-5, with 8 bases matching TRBD2. The CDR3 runs 13 residues. With V trimmed by 5 bases and J by 5 bases, 4 bases remained unmatched. Germline assignment: CDR1 SEHNR and CDR2 FQNEAQ (reference sequence). The CDR3, as DNA: TGTGCCAGCAGCCGGGGGGGTTCGGAGACCCAGTACTTC. It yields the protein CASSRGGSETQYF.

The chain carries TRBV25-1 and TRBJ1-4, with D unresolved. The CDR3 covers 12 residues. The germline V and J ends were trimmed by 6 bases and 5 bases, with 7 bases remaining between them. The germline V gene has CDR1 MGHDK and CDR2 SYGVNS. DNA for the CDR3: TGTGCCAGCAGGGGAGGGAATGAAAAACTGTTTTTT. Translating it yields CASRGGNEKLFF. The complete variable domain, with remaining parts taken from reference TRBV25-1 and TRBJ1-4, reads EADIYQTPRYLVIGTGKKITLECSQTMGHDKMYWYQQDPGMELHLIHYSYGVNSTEKGDLSSESTVSRIRTEHFPLTLESARPSHTSQYLCASRGGNEKLFFGSGTQLSVL.

V gene TRBV7-2 combines with J gene TRBJ2-6; 7 bases agree with TRBD1. J was trimmed by 4 bases and V by 4 bases; bases with no gene match: 10. The CDR3 is made up of 17 amino acids. Looked up from germline, CDR1 is SGHTA and CDR2 is FQGNSA. CDR3 sequence reads: CASSSSSRGSGANVLTF. CDR3 coding DNA: TGTGCCAGCAGCTCATCATCCAGGGGGTCCGGGGCCAACGTCCTGACTTTC.

The chain couples TRBV30 to TRBJ1-1, with unresolved D. The V gene's germline CDR1 is GTSNPN and CDR2 SVGIG (reference sequence). Trimming removed 5 bases at V and 1 base at J, with 8 bases between. The CDR3 length is 12 residues. The CDR3: CAWGQENTEAFF. The CDR3, as DNA: TGTGCCTGGGGTCAGGAGAACACTGAAGCTTTCTTT.

The chain couples TRBV12-3 or TRBV12-4 to TRBJ2-1; the D is unclear. CDR3 size: 13 residues. Trimming removed 3 bases from V and 4 bases from J, with 7 bases in between. The CDR3 region is CASSFTEYNEQFF. CDR3 nucleotides: TGTGCCAGCAGTTTTACAGAATACAATGAGCAGTTCTTC.